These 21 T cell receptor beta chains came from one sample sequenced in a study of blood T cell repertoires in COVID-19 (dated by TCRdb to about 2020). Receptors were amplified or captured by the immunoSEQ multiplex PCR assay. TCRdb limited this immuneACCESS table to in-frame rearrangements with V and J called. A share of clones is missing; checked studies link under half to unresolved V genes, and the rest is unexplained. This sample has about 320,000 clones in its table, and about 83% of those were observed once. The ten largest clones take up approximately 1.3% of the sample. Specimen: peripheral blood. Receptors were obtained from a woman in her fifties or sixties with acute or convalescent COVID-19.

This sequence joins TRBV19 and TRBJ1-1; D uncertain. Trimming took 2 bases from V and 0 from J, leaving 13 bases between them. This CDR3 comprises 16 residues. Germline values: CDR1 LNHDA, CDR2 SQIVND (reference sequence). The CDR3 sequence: CASSIPHEVMNTEAFF. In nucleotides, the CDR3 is TGTGCCAGTAGTATACCCCATGAGGTCATGAACACTGAAGCTTTCTTT.

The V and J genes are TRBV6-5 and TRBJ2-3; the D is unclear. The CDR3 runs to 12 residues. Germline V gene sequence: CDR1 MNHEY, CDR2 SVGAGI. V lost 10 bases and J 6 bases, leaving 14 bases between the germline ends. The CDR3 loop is CATLSSGDTQYF. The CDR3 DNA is TGTGCCACCCTCTCGTCCGGGGATACGCAGTATTTT.

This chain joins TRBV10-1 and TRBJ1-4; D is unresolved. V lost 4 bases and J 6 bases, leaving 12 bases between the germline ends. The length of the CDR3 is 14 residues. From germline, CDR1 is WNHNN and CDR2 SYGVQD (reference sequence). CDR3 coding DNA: TGCGCCAGCAGTGGCCGAGGTCCTCATGAAAAACTGTTTTTT. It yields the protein CASSGRGPHEKLFF.

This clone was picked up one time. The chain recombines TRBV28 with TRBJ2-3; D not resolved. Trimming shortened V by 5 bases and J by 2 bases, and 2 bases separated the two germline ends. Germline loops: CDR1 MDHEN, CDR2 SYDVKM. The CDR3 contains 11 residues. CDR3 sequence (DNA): TGTGCCAGCAGTCTCACAGATACGCAGTATTTT. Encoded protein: CASSLTDTQYF.

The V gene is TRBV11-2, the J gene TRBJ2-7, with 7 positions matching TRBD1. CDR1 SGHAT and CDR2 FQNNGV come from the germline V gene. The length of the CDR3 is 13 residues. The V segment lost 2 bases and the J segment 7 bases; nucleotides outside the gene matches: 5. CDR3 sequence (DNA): TGTGCCAGCAGCTTAACAGGGGCGCGAGAGCAGTACGTC. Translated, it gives CASSLTGAREQYV.

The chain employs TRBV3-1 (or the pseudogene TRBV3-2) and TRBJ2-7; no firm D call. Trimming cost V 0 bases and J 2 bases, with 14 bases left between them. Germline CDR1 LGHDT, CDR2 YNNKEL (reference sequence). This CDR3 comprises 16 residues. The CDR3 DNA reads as TGTGCCAGCAGCCAAGATCTCATATGCGTCCCCTACGAGCAGTACTTC. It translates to CASSQDLICVPYEQYF.

The CDR3 coding sequence is TGCGCCAGCAGCCAAGGGTTGCCAGCCTACGAGCAGTACTTC. Protein sequence: CASSQGLPAYEQYF. The chain uses TRBV4-3 and TRBJ2-7, with D unresolved. The CDR3 loop spans 14 amino acids. V lost 1 base and J 2 bases, leaving 9 bases between the germline ends. Germline V gene data show CDR1 as LGHNA and CDR2 as YSLEER.

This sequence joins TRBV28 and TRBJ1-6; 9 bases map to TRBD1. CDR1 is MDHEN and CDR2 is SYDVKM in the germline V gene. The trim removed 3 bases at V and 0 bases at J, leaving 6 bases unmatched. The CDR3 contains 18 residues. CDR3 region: CASSFRTGVGSYNSPLHF. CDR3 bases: TGTGCCAGCAGTTTCAGGACAGGGGTTGGCTCCTATAATTCACCCCTCCACTTT.

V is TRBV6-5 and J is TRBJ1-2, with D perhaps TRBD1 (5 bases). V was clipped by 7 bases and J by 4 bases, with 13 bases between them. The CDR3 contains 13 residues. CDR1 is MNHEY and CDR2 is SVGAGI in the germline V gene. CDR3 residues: CASTVRGSYGYTF. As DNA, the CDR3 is TGTGCCAGCACTGTTCGGGGGAGCTATGGCTACACCTTC.

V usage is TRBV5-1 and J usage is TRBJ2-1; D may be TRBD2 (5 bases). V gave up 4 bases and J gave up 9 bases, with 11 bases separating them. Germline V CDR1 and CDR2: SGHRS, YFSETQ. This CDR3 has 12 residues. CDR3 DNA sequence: TGCGCCAGCAGCCTCGGGGTTTTTGAGCAGTTCTTC. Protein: CASSLGVFEQFF.

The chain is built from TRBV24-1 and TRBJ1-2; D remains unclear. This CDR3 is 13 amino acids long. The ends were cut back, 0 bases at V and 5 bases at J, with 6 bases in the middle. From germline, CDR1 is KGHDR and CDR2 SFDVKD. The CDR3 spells CATSDLAEYGYTF. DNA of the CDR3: TGTGCCACCAGTGATTTGGCGGAGTATGGCTACACCTTC.

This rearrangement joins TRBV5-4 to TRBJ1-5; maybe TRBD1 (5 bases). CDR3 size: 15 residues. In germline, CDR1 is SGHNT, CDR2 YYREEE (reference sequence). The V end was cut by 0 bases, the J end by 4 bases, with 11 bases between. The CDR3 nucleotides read TGTGCCAGCAGCTTGGGCAGGGTCGATAATCAGCCCCAGCATTTT. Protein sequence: CASSLGRVDNQPQHF.

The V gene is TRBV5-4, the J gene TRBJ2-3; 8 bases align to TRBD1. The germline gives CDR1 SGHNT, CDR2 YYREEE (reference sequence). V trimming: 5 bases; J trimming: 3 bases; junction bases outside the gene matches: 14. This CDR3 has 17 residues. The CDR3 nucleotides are TGTGCCAGCAGTCCGAGGACAGGGCAGGAGGGTACAGATACGCAGTATTTT. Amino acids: CASSPRTGQEGTDTQYF.

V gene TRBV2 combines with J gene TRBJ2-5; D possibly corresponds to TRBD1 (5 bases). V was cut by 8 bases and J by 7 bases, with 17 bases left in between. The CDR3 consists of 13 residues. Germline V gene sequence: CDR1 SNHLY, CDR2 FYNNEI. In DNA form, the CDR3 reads TGTGCCAGCTCCTACCAGGGTCTTGGGACCCAGTACTTC. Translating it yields CASSYQGLGTQYF. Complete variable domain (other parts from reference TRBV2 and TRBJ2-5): EPEVTQTPSHQVTQMGQEVILRCVPISNHLYFYWYRQILGQKVEFLVSFYNNEISEKSEIFDDQFSVERPDGSNFTLKIRSTKLEDSAMYFCASSYQGLGTQYFGPGTRLLVL.

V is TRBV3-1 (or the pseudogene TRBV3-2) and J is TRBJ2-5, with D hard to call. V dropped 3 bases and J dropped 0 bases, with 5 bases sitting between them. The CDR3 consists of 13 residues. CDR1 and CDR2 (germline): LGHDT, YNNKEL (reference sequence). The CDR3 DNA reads TGTGCCAGCAGCCATTCGTACCAAGAGACCCAGTACTTC. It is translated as CASSHSYQETQYF.

The CDR3, as DNA: TGTGCCAGTAGTCCTCGGGGGGGGACACCGTTTAAGAACACTGAAGCTTTCTTT. It specifies CASSPRGGTPFKNTEAFF. The chain combines TRBV19 with TRBJ1-1, with TRBD1 as a possible D gene (6 bases). Germline V gene data show CDR1 as LNHDA and CDR2 as SQIVND (reference sequence). The CDR3 is made up of 18 amino acids. V was pared by 5 bases and J by 1 base, with 23 bases between.

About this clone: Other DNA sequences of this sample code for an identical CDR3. The CDR3 bases are TGTGCCAGCAGCTTGGGACTAGCGGGACCCTACAATGAGCAGTTCTTC. Translated: CASSLGLAGPYNEQFF. The J gene is TRBJ2-1, the V gene TRBV5-4, with 11 bases that match TRBD2. V dropped 0 bases and J dropped 2; count of bases not matched to a gene: 1. Germline assignment: CDR1 SGHNT and CDR2 YYREEE (reference sequence). This CDR3 is 16 amino acids long.

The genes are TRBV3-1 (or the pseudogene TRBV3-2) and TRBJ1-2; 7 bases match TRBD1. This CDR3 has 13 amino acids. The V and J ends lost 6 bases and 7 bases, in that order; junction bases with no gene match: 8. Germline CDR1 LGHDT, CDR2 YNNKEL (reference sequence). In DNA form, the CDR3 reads TGTGCCAGCAGAGATAAGGGGGCGTTTGGCTACACCTTC. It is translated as CASRDKGAFGYTF.

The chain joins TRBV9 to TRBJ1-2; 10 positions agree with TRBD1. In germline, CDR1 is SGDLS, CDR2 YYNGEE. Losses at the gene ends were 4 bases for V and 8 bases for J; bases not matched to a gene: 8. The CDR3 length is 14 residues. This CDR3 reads CASSNRQGAGGYTF. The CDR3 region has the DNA TGTGCCAGCAGCAATCGACAGGGGGCGGGAGGCTACACCTTC.

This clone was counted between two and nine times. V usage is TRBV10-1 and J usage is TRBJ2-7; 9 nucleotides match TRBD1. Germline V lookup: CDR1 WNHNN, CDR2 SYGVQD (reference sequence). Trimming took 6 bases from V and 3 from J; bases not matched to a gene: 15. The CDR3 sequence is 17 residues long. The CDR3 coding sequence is TGCGCCAGCAGAACCTATAAGGACAGGGGCTGTCTCTACGAGCAGTACGTC. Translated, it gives CASRTYKDRGCLYEQYV.

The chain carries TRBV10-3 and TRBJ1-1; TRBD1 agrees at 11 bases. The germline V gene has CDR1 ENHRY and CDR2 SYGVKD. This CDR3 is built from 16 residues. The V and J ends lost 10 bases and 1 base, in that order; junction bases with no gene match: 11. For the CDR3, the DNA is TGTGCCACGAAGGGACAGGGGACAGGGGGGAACACTGAAGCTTTCTTT. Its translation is CATKGQGTGGNTEAFF.